This TCR beta chain was sequenced during a study of cytomegalovirus exposure and HLA in healthy donors. Turning to the study itself: The approximately 110 validation repertoires and the 666 first-cohort repertoires shared a platform, a later analysis reported.

The study, taken as a whole, reports: Across donors, most TCRs were seen rarely, yet some public ones were widespread.

Turning to this clone: The target antigen is unknown.

Sequencing was performed with immunoSEQ multiplex PCR; in TCRdb, only in-frame clones are kept and a portion is missing. The sample consists of roughly 84,000 clones, approximately 90% of them appearing once. Germline V gives CDR1 SGDLS, CDR2 YYNGEE. The CDR3 length is 14 residues. V was trimmed by 0 bases and J by 8 bases, leaving 12 bases between them. The receptor comes from a man aged 30-40 years in good health and CMV-seronegative. The specimen was PBMCs. The V call is TRBV9, the J call TRBJ1-5; D not resolved. CDR3 loop: CASSVGPGVEPQHF. CDR3 DNA sequence: TGTGCCAGCAGCGTAGGTCCCGGGGTGGAGCCCCAGCATTTT. The entire variable domain, with the rest obtained from reference TRBV9 and TRBJ1-5, is as follows: DSGVTQTPKHLITATGQRVTLRCSPRSGDLSVYWYQQSLDQGLQFLIQYYNGEERAKGNILERFSAQQFPDLHSELNLSSLELGDSALYFCASSVGPGVEPQHFGDGTRLSIL.